Detailed here is one T cell receptor beta chain. Its antigen remains unidentified. This record belongs to a study of tumor-infiltrating lymphocytes in localized non-small cell lung cancer. The CDR3 is made up of 11 amino acids. V shed 3 bases and J shed 8 bases, with 7 bases lying between them. In germline, CDR1 is DFQATT, CDR2 SNEGSKA (reference sequence). The study, taken as a whole, reports: Tumors had more T cell infiltration than uninvolved lung, per TCRbeta sequencing and CD3 counts.

The table came from immunoSEQ multiplex PCR; TCRdb's copy has only in-frame clones and leaves some out. Counted here are approximately 12,000 clones, about 84% occurring once; the ten biggest clones make up 9.5% to 15%. The TCR sequence derives from a human donor with non-small cell lung cancer. Sequencing was done on a sample of uninvolved lung tissue not adjacent to the tumor. This rearrangement joins TRBV20-1 to TRBJ1-4; no definite D call. The CDR3 DNA sequence: TGCAGTGCTAGGGCCCAGGAAAAACTGTTTTTT. Protein sequence: CSARAQEKLFF.